The 27 T cell receptor beta chains below all came from one sample that was sequenced in a study of blood T cell repertoires in COVID-19. The data were produced by immunoSEQ multiplex PCR, yet TCRdb's version contains in-frame clones alone and is incomplete. The repertoire includes roughly 20,000 clones, about 85% of them detected once, and approximately 31% sits in the top ten. Material for sequencing was peripheral blood. The source of these receptors is a human donor with active COVID-19. The donor label of this sample is uncertain.

The rearrangement joins TRBV27 to TRBJ1-2, with 7 bases identical to TRBD1. CDR3 size: 17 residues. V was clipped by 5 bases and J by 0 bases; unmatched bases: 12. Germline lookup yields CDR1 MNHEY and CDR2 SMNVEV (reference sequence). The CDR3, as DNA: TGTGCCAGCAGTCCACGTTTCCGGGACAGTCCTAACTATGGCTACACCTTC. It translates to CASSPRFRDSPNYGYTF.

The table lists this clone with a few counts. The chain employs TRBV4-2 and TRBJ2-7; 8 positions agree with TRBD1. Germline V gene sequence: CDR1 LGHNA, CDR2 YNFKEQ. Unmatched junction bases numbered 3, after V lost 1 base and J lost 1 base. The CDR3 has 15 residues. Here the CDR3 DNA reads TGTGCCAGCAGCCAAGGGACAGGGTATTCCTACGAGCAGTACTTC. It encodes CASSQGTGYSYEQYF.

This chain joins TRBV23-1 and TRBJ1-1; no firm D call. TRBV23-1 belongs to the ORF category, with a function that is uncertain. This CDR3 comprises 18 residues. V gave up 0 bases and J gave up 5 bases, with 22 bases separating them. CDR3 sequence (DNA): TGCGCCAGCAGTCAATCCGCGTTCAGTGGGGTCCGGGGTACTGAAGCTTTCTTT. Residues: CASSQSAFSGVRGTEAFF.

The chain combines TRBV7-2 with TRBJ2-1, with 12 positions matching TRBD2. V lost 5 bases to trimming and J lost 11 bases; unmatched junction nucleotides: 13. Germline V gene data show CDR1 as SGHTA and CDR2 as FQGNSA. This CDR3 spans 16 amino acids. In DNA form, the CDR3 reads TGTGCCAGCAGCCCAACTACTAGCGGGGGGACCCCCAAGCAGTTCTTC. This encodes CASSPTTSGGTPKQFF. Full variable domain (missing parts from reference TRBV7-2 and TRBJ2-1): GAGVSQSPSNKVTEKGKDVELRCDPISGHTALYWYRQSLGQGLEFLIYFQGNSAPDKSGLPSDRFSAERTGGSVSTLTIQRTQQEDSAVYLCASSPTTSGGTPKQFFGPGTRLTVL.

V is TRBV7-2 and J is TRBJ2-7, with 7 bases lining up with TRBD2. CDR1 and CDR2 (germline): SGHTA, FQGNSA. This CDR3 has 14 residues. V dropped 3 bases and J dropped 4; count of bases not matched to a gene: 6. CDR3 region: CASSLPGLWYEQYF. Written as DNA, the CDR3 is TGTGCCAGCAGCTTGCCGGGACTATGGTACGAGCAGTACTTC. Full variable domain (rest looked up from reference TRBV7-2 and TRBJ2-7): GAGVSQSPSNKVTEKGKDVELRCDPISGHTALYWYRQSLGQGLEFLIYFQGNSAPDKSGLPSDRFSAERTGGSVSTLTIQRTQQEDSAVYLCASSLPGLWYEQYFGPGTRLTVT.

This rearrangement joins TRBV19 to TRBJ2-2; D is perhaps TRBD1 (5 bases). The germline V gene has CDR1 LNHDA and CDR2 SQIVND (reference sequence). This CDR3 spans 16 amino acids. Trimming removed 6 bases from V and 7 bases from J, with 21 bases in between. This CDR3 reads CASSPTGPVSGGELFF. The DNA of the CDR3 is TGTGCCAGTAGCCCTACAGGACCCGTCTCGGGCGGGGAGCTGTTTTTT. Full variable domain (missing parts from reference TRBV19 and TRBJ2-2): DGGITQSPKYLFRKEGQNVTLSCEQNLNHDAMYWYRQDPGQGLRLIYYSQIVNDFQKGDIAEGYSVSREKKESFPLTVTSAQKNPTAFYLCASSPTGPVSGGELFFGEGSRLTVL.

This clone occurred a few times. V usage is TRBV3-1 (or the pseudogene TRBV3-2) and J usage is TRBJ2-7; TRBD1 is a possible D gene (7 bases). Germline V gives CDR1 LGHDT, CDR2 YNNKEL (reference sequence). CDR3 length: 14 residues. V lost 4 bases to trimming and J lost 7 bases, with 17 bases between them. As DNA, the CDR3 is TGTGCCAGCAGCCCGGCAGGGGGACGGGGGGAGCAGTACTTC. Translated: CASSPAGGRGEQYF.

The chain recombines TRBV7-6 with TRBJ2-7; D gene unclear. The CDR3 loop spans 15 amino acids. The germline gives CDR1 SGHVS, CDR2 FNYEAQ. V was shortened by 1 base and J by 2 bases, with 12 bases between the two germline ends. The CDR3 region is CASSLGARDTYEQYF. The DNA of the CDR3 is TGTGCCAGCAGCTTAGGGGCAAGAGATACCTACGAGCAGTACTTC. Full variable domain (missing parts from reference TRBV7-6 and TRBJ2-7): GAGVSQSPRYKVTKRGQDVALRCDPISGHVSLYWYRQALGQGPEFLTYFNYEAQQDKSGLPNDRFSAERPEGSISTLTIQRTEQRDSAMYRCASSLGARDTYEQYFGPGTRLTVT.

The rearrangement uses TRBV9 and TRBJ1-2; D may be TRBD1 (6 bases). Per germline, CDR1 SGDLS and CDR2 YYNGEE. V gave up 0 bases and J gave up 6 bases, with 12 bases separating them. This CDR3 has 14 amino acids. The CDR3 spells CASSVGGGADGYTF. DNA for the CDR3: TGTGCCAGCAGCGTAGGGGGGGGCGCAGATGGCTACACCTTC.

The chain recombines TRBV19 with TRBJ1-2; 8 bases map to TRBD1. The J segment lost 1 base and the V segment lost 6 bases, leaving 13 bases of the junction unmatched. CDR1 is LNHDA, CDR2 SQIVND, per germline (reference sequence). This CDR3 region has 17 residues. The CDR3 sequence: CASRRDRIALINYGYTF. As DNA, the CDR3 is TGTGCCAGTAGGAGGGACAGGATCGCTCTAATTAACTATGGCTACACCTTC.

CDR3: CASQTGGQYNSPLHF. The CDR3 DNA is TGTGCCAGCCAAACTGGTGGACAGTATAATTCACCCCTCCACTTT. The chain couples TRBV27 to TRBJ1-6; D might be TRBD1 (6 bases). The V gene's germline CDR1 is MNHEY and CDR2 SMNVEV (reference sequence). The ends were cut back, 8 bases at V and 4 bases at J, with 15 bases in the middle. The CDR3 runs to 15 residues.

This chain joins TRBV5-1 and TRBJ1-6; D remains unclear. Trimming removed 4 bases at V and 7 bases at J, with 12 bases between. CDR3 size: 14 residues. Looked up from germline, CDR1 is SGHRS and CDR2 is YFSETQ. In DNA form, the CDR3 reads TGCGCCAGCAGCGAATGGACTATCAATTCACCCCTCCACTTT. It yields the protein CASSEWTINSPLHF.

The chain recombines TRBV4-2 with TRBJ2-3, with TRBD2 as a possible D gene (5 bases). With 0 bases removed from V and 5 bases from J, the gap between germline ends came to 12 bases. Germline V gene lookup returns CDR1 LGHNA and CDR2 YNFKEQ. The CDR3 length is 15 residues. CDR3 residues: CASSQEGRAQDTQYF. The CDR3 DNA follows: TGTGCCAGCAGCCAAGAGGGGAGAGCGCAAGATACGCAGTATTTT.

The V gene is TRBV5-6, the J gene TRBJ2-6; 8 bases fit TRBD1. CDR3 length: 17 amino acids. Germline V gives CDR1 SGHDT, CDR2 YYEEEE. The V gene end was trimmed by 0 bases and the J gene end by 2 bases; junction bases not matched to a gene: 4. CDR3: CASSLGQGAAGANVLTF. DNA for the CDR3: TGTGCCAGCAGCTTGGGTCAGGGGGCGGCTGGGGCCAACGTCCTGACTTTC.

The chain has TRBV11-3 and TRBJ2-7, with D tentatively TRBD1 (6 bases). Germline V gene lookup returns CDR1 SGHNT and CDR2 YENEEA. The CDR3 runs 15 residues. Between the trimmed V and J ends, which lost 1 base and 5 bases, there was a span of 15 bases. The CDR3 loop reads CASSLVGALLDEQYF. The CDR3 DNA follows: TGTGCCAGCAGCTTAGTGGGGGCACTCCTTGACGAGCAGTACTTC.

The V call is TRBV10-3, the J call TRBJ1-1, with D perhaps matching TRBD1 (5 bases). V was clipped by 2 bases and J by 1 base, with 8 bases between them. The CDR3 covers 14 residues. CDR1 and CDR2 from the germline V gene are ENHRY and SYGVKD. The CDR3 DNA reads as TGTGCCATCAGTGAGGAAACAGGGAACACTGAAGCTTTCTTT. Its protein product is CAISEETGNTEAFF.

The chain employs TRBV6-4 and TRBJ1-5, with D tentatively TRBD1 (6 bases). The CDR3 is made up of 14 amino acids. Between the trimmed V and J ends, which lost 4 bases and 5 bases, there was a span of 12 bases. CDR1 is MRHNA, CDR2 SNTAGT, per germline. CDR3 DNA sequence: TGTGCCAGCAGTGCTAGACAGGCCTATCAGCCCCAGCATTTT. It translates to CASSARQAYQPQHF.

This chain connects TRBV15 to TRBJ2-1, with 11 bases fitting TRBD2. CDR3 length equals 19 residues. Trimming took 1 base from V and 0 from J; bases not matched to a gene: 8. In germline, CDR1 is LNHNV, CDR2 YYDKDF (reference sequence). CDR3 DNA sequence: TGTGCCACCAGCAGAGGGACCCGACTAGCGGGAAGCTCCTACAATGAGCAGTTCTTC. Translating gives CATSRGTRLAGSSYNEQFF.

The chain is built from TRBV19 and TRBJ2-1; 12 positions agree with TRBD2. The CDR3 contains 14 residues. With V trimmed by 3 bases and J by 9 bases, 3 bases remained unmatched. CDR1 and CDR2 from the germline V gene are LNHDA and SQIVND (reference sequence). CDR3 amino acids: CASSILAGGGEQFF. Here the CDR3 DNA reads TGTGCCAGTAGTATTCTAGCGGGAGGGGGTGAGCAGTTCTTC.

The chain couples TRBV6-4 to TRBJ1-6, with TRBD1 identical over 9 bases. V lost 4 bases to trimming and J lost 10 bases; unmatched junction nucleotides: 5. CDR1 is MRHNA, CDR2 SNTAGT, per germline. This CDR3 contains 14 residues. The CDR3 protein is CASSVTGGRSPLHF. CDR3 DNA: TGTGCCAGCAGTGTGACAGGGGGAAGGTCACCCCTCCACTTT.

This clone appeared a few times. This chain joins TRBV7-3 and TRBJ2-2; TRBD2 is a possible D gene (5 bases). The V and J ends lost 0 bases and 3 bases respectively, with 8 bases between them. The CDR3 is 15 amino acids. CDR1 is SGHTA and CDR2 is FQGTGA in the germline V gene. CDR3 protein: CASSLTKGDTGELFF. As DNA, the CDR3 is TGTGCCAGCAGCTTAACAAAGGGAGACACCGGGGAGCTGTTTTTT.

The genes are TRBV30 and TRBJ1-1, with TRBD1 matching 7 bases. Germline assignment: CDR1 GTSNPN and CDR2 SVGIG (reference sequence). The CDR3 length is 13 residues. With V trimmed by 8 bases and J by 3 bases, 9 bases remained unmatched. The CDR3 region is CARLGQGDTEAFF. The CDR3 region has the DNA TGTGCCCGGCTCGGTCAGGGGGACACTGAAGCTTTCTTT.

V gene TRBV19 combines with J gene TRBJ2-7, with 9 bases identical to TRBD1. J gave up 0 bases and V 8 bases, and 11 bases lay outside the gene matches. The germline gives CDR1 LNHDA, CDR2 SQIVND (reference sequence). The CDR3 is made up of 16 amino acids. The chain's CDR3 is CASRPRPGQGSYEQYF. The CDR3 region has the DNA TGTGCCAGTCGTCCCCGCCCGGGACAGGGCTCCTACGAGCAGTACTTC.

The chain has TRBV27 and TRBJ1-2; TRBD1 aligns across 7 bases. Germline V gene data show CDR1 as MNHEY and CDR2 as SMNVEV (reference sequence). The ends lost 2 bases at V and 5 bases at J; junction bases unmatched: 11. The CDR3 spans 16 residues. CDR3 DNA: TGTGCCAGCAGTTTACAGGGGGTCGGAGAGGGGTATGGCTACACCTTC. Its translation: CASSLQGVGEGYGYTF.

This clone showed up just a few times. Other DNA sequences from this sample encode an identical CDR3 as well. The chain is built from TRBV19 and TRBJ2-7; 9 bases agree with TRBD2. The CDR3 contains 13 residues. The germline V gene encodes CDR1 LNHDA and CDR2 SQIVND (reference sequence). The junction had 2 bases not matched to a gene; V was cut back by 3 bases and J by 5 bases. The chain's CDR3 is CASSIASGDEQYF. The CDR3 nucleotides read TGTGCCAGTAGTATCGCTAGCGGGGACGAGCAGTACTTC.

The V gene is TRBV19, the J gene TRBJ1-2; 10 bases line up with TRBD1. The CDR3 has 14 residues. V was clipped by 3 bases and J by 4 bases; unmatched bases: 2. Germline V gives CDR1 LNHDA, CDR2 SQIVND (reference sequence). The CDR3 DNA reads as TGTGCCAGTAGTATGGGACAGGGGCCCTATGGCTACACCTTC. Encoded protein: CASSMGQGPYGYTF. The entire variable domain, with the rest obtained from reference TRBV19 and TRBJ1-2, is as follows: DGGITQSPKYLFRKEGQNVTLSCEQNLNHDAMYWYRQDPGQGLRLIYYSQIVNDFQKGDIAEGYSVSREKKESFPLTVTSAQKNPTAFYLCASSMGQGPYGYTFGSGTRLTVV.

The chain joins TRBV25-1 to TRBJ2-1; D possibly corresponds to TRBD2 (6 bases). CDR3 size: 12 residues. Trimming cost V 7 bases and J 7 bases, with 11 bases left between them. Germline loops: CDR1 MGHDK, CDR2 SYGVNS. The CDR3 sequence is CASIGGINEQFF. Here the CDR3 DNA reads TGTGCCAGCATAGGAGGGATAAATGAGCAGTTCTTC.